The entry below gives a single T cell receptor beta chain sequence along with its context. The data derive from a study of T cells after somatic rescue of genetic block. Sequencing was performed with immunoSEQ multiplex PCR; in TCRdb, only in-frame clones are kept and a portion is missing. The table has approximately 110,000 clones, approximately 90% seen once. CDR1 and CDR2 (germline): LNHNV, YYDKDF (reference sequence). The CDR3 covers 17 residues. V lost 1 base to trimming and J lost 2 bases; unmatched junction nucleotides: 4. The sequencing sample was made of peripheral blood mononuclear cells (PBMCs). This TCR derives from a woman between 18 and 29 years old. V usage is TRBV15 and J usage is TRBJ2-3, with TRBD2 identical over 12 bases. The CDR3 DNA reads as TGTGCCACCAGCAGAGGGACTAGCGGGGCATACACAGATACGCAGTATTTT. Amino acid sequence: CATSRGTSGAYTDTQYF. Full variable domain (remainder filled in from reference TRBV15 and TRBJ2-3): DAMVIQNPRYQVTQFGKPVTLSCSQTLNHNVMYWYQQKSSQAPKLLFHYYDKDFNNEADTPDNFQSRRPNTSFCFLDIRSPGLGDTAMYLCATSRGTSGAYTDTQYFGPGTRLTVL.